This T cell receptor (beta chain) was retrieved from a study of early T cells in non-severe SARS-CoV-2 infection. Background on the study: Sequencing targeted bulk RNA from unsorted whole blood, leaving chains unpaired.

The TCR library protocol was used to attach unique molecular identifiers. These identifiers were attached to individual cDNA molecules. TCRdb re-called the 5' RACE reads with MiXCR, one entry per CDR3 protein. The sample records nearly 110,000 distinct CDR3 sequences, 11% being singletons. The CDR3 has 13 residues. Germline V gives CDR1 DFQATT, CDR2 SNEGSKA (reference sequence). With regard to this clonotype: No antigen is known for it.

The study's findings and limits: VDJdb-based annotation leaned toward anti-spike CD8 responses and missed private and CD4 specificities.

The sequence came from an adult who was a healthcare worker with PCR-confirmed SARS-CoV-2 infection or an uninfected control (not recorded which). The sample taken for sequencing was whole blood. The chain uses TRBV20-1 and TRBJ2-1, with a possible D match to TRBD1 (6 bases). The CDR3 loop is CRGARTSYNEQFF. The CDR3 nucleotides are TGCAGGGGGGCGCGGACCTCCTACAATGAGCAGTTCTTC.